This TCR beta chain emerged from a study of blood T cell repertoires in COVID-19. Background on the study: COVID-19 samples, acute and convalescent, were from the United States, Italy and Spain. PBMCs, B-cell-depleted T cells, or T cells provided the cDNA or gDNA that made up the material.

The table came from immunoSEQ multiplex PCR; TCRdb's copy has only in-frame clones and leaves some out. The data show about 24,000 clones, 75% to 90% seen once. The CDR3 extends over 14 amino acids. V lost 4 bases to trimming and J lost 9 bases, with 17 bases between them. Germline CDR1 SGHRS, CDR2 YFSETQ. The receptor's source is a woman of 80 years or more with active or convalescent COVID-19. Sample: peripheral blood. The gene calls are TRBV5-1 and TRBJ2-1; a possible D gene is TRBD1 (8 bases). The CDR3 region is CASSPDREGAEQFF. CDR3 coding DNA: TGCGCCAGCAGCCCGGACAGGGAGGGGGCTGAGCAGTTCTTC.